These 24 T cell receptor beta chains were sequenced from one sample in a study of blood T cell repertoires in COVID-19. Sequenced by immunoSEQ multiplex PCR; TCRdb stores in-frame clones only, minus some. The sample lists about 220,000 clones, about 88% occurring once. Sequenced material: PBMCs or T cells enriched from blood (not recorded which). These receptor sequences come from a woman aged 25 to 39 who had recovered from COVID-19.

This sequence joins TRBV28 and TRBJ1-5; 9 bases are shared with TRBD1. CDR3 size: 15 residues. V dropped 6 bases and J dropped 5; count of bases not matched to a gene: 8. Germline V gene sequence: CDR1 MDHEN, CDR2 SYDVKM. CDR3 sequence (DNA): TGTGCCAGCAGCCTCGACAGGGGGGATTATCAGCCCCAGCATTTT. As protein: CASSLDRGDYQPQHF.

The chain joins TRBV27 to TRBJ2-7; D might be TRBD1 (5 bases). The CDR3 runs 16 residues. CDR1 and CDR2 (germline): MNHEY, SMNVEV (reference sequence). V was cut by 6 bases and J by 3 bases, with 21 bases left in between. The CDR3 DNA reads as TGTGCCAGCAGCTTTAGGGCCGAGACAGCCGTCTACGAGCAGTACTTC. Translated: CASSFRAETAVYEQYF.

Of note for this clone: This sample also contains other DNA sequences that code for the same CDR3. The chain joins TRBV12-3 or TRBV12-4 to TRBJ1-4; no clear D. V was pared by 4 bases and J by 8 bases, with 5 bases between. This CDR3 comprises 11 residues. CDR3: CASSSGEKLFF. CDR3 sequence (DNA): TGTGCCAGCAGTTCTGGCGAAAAACTGTTTTTT.

V is TRBV7-2 and J is TRBJ1-2; perhaps TRBD1 as D (5 bases). This CDR3 has 15 residues. Germline loops: CDR1 SGHTA, CDR2 FQGNSA. The V and J ends lost 0 bases and 4 bases respectively, with 12 bases between them. CDR3 region: CASSLARGAFYGYTF. Written as DNA, the CDR3 is TGTGCCAGCAGCTTAGCTCGCGGGGCATTCTATGGCTACACCTTC.

The genes are TRBV5-1 and TRBJ1-1; D may be TRBD1 (5 bases). Germline V gene data show CDR1 as SGHRS and CDR2 as YFSETQ. V lost 0 bases and J 1 base, leaving 7 bases between the germline ends. This CDR3 has 14 amino acids. DNA for the CDR3: TGCGCCAGCAGCTTGGGACAGAGGAACACTGAAGCTTTCTTT. Translation gives CASSLGQRNTEAFF.

This sequence joins TRBV27 and TRBJ2-2; D gene ambiguous. Trimming shortened V by 7 bases and J by 2 bases, and 8 bases separated the two germline ends. CDR1 is MNHEY, CDR2 SMNVEV, per germline (reference sequence). The CDR3 has 13 amino acids. Written as DNA, the CDR3 is TGTGCCAGCAAGAGGTTAAACACCGGGGAGCTGTTTTTT. Protein sequence: CASKRLNTGELFF.

For the CDR3, the DNA is TGTGCCAGCAGCGTACGGCTAGCGGGGCGAAAATTCTCCTACAATGAGCAGTTCTTC. This translates into CASSVRLAGRKFSYNEQFF. The J gene is TRBJ2-1, the V gene TRBV9; 9 positions match TRBD2. There are 19 residues in the CDR3. Trimming removed 1 base from V and 0 bases from J; junction bases left unmatched: 11. Per the germline V gene, CDR1 is SGDLS and CDR2 is YYNGEE.

The gene calls are TRBV18 and TRBJ1-1; D perhaps matches TRBD1 (6 bases). Trimming stripped 3 bases from V and 6 bases from J, with 11 bases between. The CDR3 length is 13 residues. CDR1 KGHSH and CDR2 LQKENI come from the germline V gene. The DNA for the CDR3 is TGTGCCAGCTCACCTGGGGAGGGGGCTGAAGCTTTCTTT. Translation: CASSPGEGAEAFF.

This sequence joins TRBV6-2 or TRBV6-3 and TRBJ2-3; no definite D call. The CDR3 loop spans 15 amino acids. The germline V gene encodes CDR1 MNHEY and CDR2 SVGEGT. Trimming removed 2 bases at V and 1 base at J, with 10 bases between. The CDR3 DNA reads as TGTGCCAGCAGTTACACTACTACGGGCACAGATACGCAGTATTTT. Residues: CASSYTTTGTDTQYF.

Comment on this clone: Other DNA sequences of this sample code for an identical CDR3. The chain carries TRBV9 and TRBJ1-3, with 8 bases lining up with TRBD1. This CDR3 is built from 15 residues. With V trimmed by 3 bases and J by 2 bases, 4 bases remained unmatched. Germline CDR1 and CDR2: SGDLS and YYNGEE. This CDR3 is CASSGDRGTGNTIYF. The CDR3 DNA follows: TGTGCCAGCAGCGGCGACAGGGGAACTGGAAACACCATATATTTT.

J is TRBJ1-5 and V is TRBV19, with TRBD1 matching over 7 bases. The CDR3 contains 15 residues. V lost 5 bases, J lost 2 bases, and 6 bases stayed unmatched. Germline CDR1 LNHDA, CDR2 SQIVND (reference sequence). In DNA, the CDR3 is TGTGCCAGTAGTCGGACAGGAGGGGGCAATCAGCCCCAGCATTTT. This gives the protein CASSRTGGGNQPQHF.

This chain connects TRBV29-1 to TRBJ1-2, with D uncertain. CDR1 is SQVTM and CDR2 is ANQGSEA in the germline V gene. V was shortened by 6 bases and J by 1 base, with 18 bases between the two germline ends. The CDR3 is 15 residues long. The CDR3 is CSVRAEQPNNYGYTF. For the CDR3, the DNA is TGCAGCGTGAGGGCAGAGCAGCCGAATAACTATGGCTACACCTTC.

The J gene is TRBJ1-1, the V gene TRBV3-1 (or the pseudogene TRBV3-2); D may be TRBD1 (5 bases). The CDR3 extends over 13 amino acids. The V gene lost 4 bases and the J gene lost 10 bases, with 16 bases spanning the gap. Germline V gives CDR1 LGHDT, CDR2 YNNKEL (reference sequence). CDR3 region: CASSPTEGLPAFF. CDR3 coding DNA: TGTGCCAGCAGCCCGACAGAAGGATTACCAGCTTTCTTT.

The chain is built from TRBV6-5 and TRBJ1-2, with TRBD1 matching 7 bases. Germline assignment: CDR1 MNHEY and CDR2 SVGAGI. Trimming removed 5 bases from V and 3 bases from J; junction bases left unmatched: 6. The CDR3 has 14 residues. CDR3 bases: TGTGCCAGCAGTCTCTTAGGGGGCGACTATGGCTACACCTTC. Translation: CASSLLGGDYGYTF.

V gene TRBV5-1 combines with J gene TRBJ2-1; TRBD2 agrees at 9 bases. Germline V lookup: CDR1 SGHRS, CDR2 YFSETQ. Trimming at V came to 4 bases and at J to 5 bases, leaving 10 bases not matched to a gene. There are 16 residues in the CDR3. The CDR3 reads CASSEIAGETNNEQFF. The DNA for the CDR3 is TGCGCCAGCAGCGAAATAGCGGGGGAAACCAACAATGAGCAGTTCTTC.

CDR3 sequence reads: CASSQAGGGFGETQYF. CDR3 coding DNA: TGTGCCAGCAGCCAAGCCGGGGGAGGGTTCGGAGAGACCCAGTACTTC. The V gene is TRBV4-2, the J gene TRBJ2-5, with 7 positions matching TRBD2. With V trimmed by 1 base and J by 4 bases, 9 bases remained unmatched. The germline V gene encodes CDR1 LGHNA and CDR2 YNFKEQ. The CDR3 runs to 16 residues.

The V and J genes are TRBV5-6 and TRBJ2-1; 12 nucleotides match TRBD2. The CDR3 is 16 amino acids. V lost 1 base and J lost 6; bases outside the gene matches: 5. The germline V gene has CDR1 SGHDT and CDR2 YYEEEE. The CDR3 loop reads CASSLTSGGFINEQFF. DNA of the CDR3: TGTGCCAGCAGCTTGACTAGCGGGGGGTTTATCAATGAGCAGTTCTTC.

The V gene is TRBV18, the J gene TRBJ1-1; D gene uncertain. The germline V gene encodes CDR1 KGHSH and CDR2 LQKENI. The CDR3 has 14 residues. V lost 3 bases and J 0 bases, leaving 8 bases between the germline ends. DNA of the CDR3: TGTGCCAGCTCACCGTCGGGGATGAACACTGAAGCTTTCTTT. Its protein product is CASSPSGMNTEAFF.

This chain links TRBV5-4 with TRBJ2-3; 8 bases are shared with TRBD2. The germline gives CDR1 SGHNT, CDR2 YYREEE (reference sequence). The CDR3 has 14 amino acids. V lost 1 base, J lost 8 bases, and 6 bases stayed unmatched. The DNA of the CDR3 is TGTGCCAGCAGCTTGCGGGGGGGGTATGGTACGCAGTATTTT. Residues: CASSLRGGYGTQYF.

This chain uses TRBV3-1 (or the pseudogene TRBV3-2) with TRBJ1-4, with D possibly matching TRBD1 (6 bases). The CDR3 is 16 amino acids. The V and J ends lost 1 base and 8 bases respectively, with 17 bases between them. Per germline, CDR1 LGHDT and CDR2 YNNKEL (reference sequence). The DNA for the CDR3 is TGTGCCAGCAGCCAAGTGGAATCAGGGGATGGAGAAAAACTGTTTTTT. It specifies CASSQVESGDGEKLFF.

This chain links TRBV21-1 with TRBJ1-4. TRBV21-1 counts as a pseudogene. The CDR3 covers 14 residues. The DNA of the CDR3 is TGTGCCGGACTAAGTAGAGGGGCCGCGGGAAAACTGTTTTTT. As protein: CAGLSRGAAGKLFF.

The chain combines TRBV7-9 with TRBJ1-2; 7 bases map to TRBD1. This CDR3 comprises 13 residues. Germline assignment: CDR1 SEHNR and CDR2 FQNEAQ (reference sequence). Trimming took 5 bases from V and 8 from J; bases not matched to a gene: 8. The CDR3 here is CASSAIDRDGYTF. CDR3 DNA sequence: TGTGCCAGCAGCGCCATTGACAGGGACGGCTACACCTTC.

This clone was observed a few times. This chain links TRBV10-1 with TRBJ2-2; D not resolved. Germline assignment: CDR1 WNHNN and CDR2 SYGVQD (reference sequence). V gave up 6 bases and J gave up 7 bases, with 9 bases separating them. CDR3 length equals 12 residues. This CDR3 is CASRLPVGELFF. CDR3 nucleotide sequence: TGCGCCAGCAGACTCCCGGTCGGGGAGCTGTTTTTT.

This rearrangement joins TRBV5-1 to TRBJ1-1; 7 bases agree with TRBD1. The CDR3 totals 16 residues. Germline V CDR1 and CDR2: SGHRS, YFSETQ. V dropped 1 base and J dropped 1; count of bases not matched to a gene: 7. CDR3 protein: CASSLLGTGANTEAFF. The CDR3 bases are TGCGCCAGCAGCTTGCTCGGAACAGGGGCGAACACTGAAGCTTTCTTT.